These 2 T cell receptor beta chains were all obtained from the same sample, sequenced in a study of shared clonotypes between healthy human individuals. The method was immunoSEQ multiplex PCR; TCRdb's version includes in-frame clones alone and lacks a portion of them. The sample lists 2 million to 2.5 million clones, approximately 90% occurring once. The specimen was naive CD4+ T cells from PBMCs. Subset described: CD45RA+ positively selected. All receptors derive from a man aged 18 to 29 in good health. Some clones in this sample may be carry-over from other donors' samples.

J is TRBJ1-3 and V is TRBV18; D not certain. Germline V CDR1 and CDR2: KGHSH, LQKENI. This CDR3 is 16 amino acids long. Trimming took off 3 bases at V and 0 bases at J, with 12 bases between the two ends. CDR3 nucleotide sequence: TGTGCCAGCTCACCGTTCGTGGAGGGCTCTGGAAACACCATATATTTT. Its protein is CASSPFVEGSGNTIYF.

This clone was recorded once. The rearrangement uses TRBV6-1 and TRBJ1-1, with 10 bases fitting TRBD1. CDR3 length: 16 residues. The ends lost 4 bases at V and 6 bases at J; junction bases unmatched: 11. Looked up from germline, CDR1 is MNHNS and CDR2 is SASEGT. CDR3 loop: CASSVFSPGQGAEAFF. The CDR3 region has the DNA TGTGCCAGCAGTGTTTTTAGCCCAGGACAGGGGGCTGAAGCTTTCTTT.